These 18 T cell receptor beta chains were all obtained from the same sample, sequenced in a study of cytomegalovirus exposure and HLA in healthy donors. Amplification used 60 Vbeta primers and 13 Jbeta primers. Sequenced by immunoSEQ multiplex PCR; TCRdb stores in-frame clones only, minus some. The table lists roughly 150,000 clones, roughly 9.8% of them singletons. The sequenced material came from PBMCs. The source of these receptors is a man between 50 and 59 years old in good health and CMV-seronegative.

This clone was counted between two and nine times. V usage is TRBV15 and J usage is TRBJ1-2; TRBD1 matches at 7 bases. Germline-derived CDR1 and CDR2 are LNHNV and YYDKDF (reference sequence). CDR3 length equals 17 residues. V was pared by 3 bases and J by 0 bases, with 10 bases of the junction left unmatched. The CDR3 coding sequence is TGTGCCACCAGCAGTGGAGGGACAGTGAAAGCTAACTATGGCTACACCTTC. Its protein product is CATSSGGTVKANYGYTF.

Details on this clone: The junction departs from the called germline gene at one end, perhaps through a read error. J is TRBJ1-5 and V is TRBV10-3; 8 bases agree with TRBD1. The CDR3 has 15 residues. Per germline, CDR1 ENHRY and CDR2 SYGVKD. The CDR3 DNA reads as TGTGCCATCAGTGAGTCAGGACAGGGTGATCAGCCCCAGAATTTT. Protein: CAISESGQGDQPQNF.

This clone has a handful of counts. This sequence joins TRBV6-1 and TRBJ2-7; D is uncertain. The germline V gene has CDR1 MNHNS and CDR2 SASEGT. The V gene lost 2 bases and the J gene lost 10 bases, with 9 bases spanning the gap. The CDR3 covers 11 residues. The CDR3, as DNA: TGTGCCAGCAGTGAATTTTCAGAACAGTACTTC. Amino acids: CASSEFSEQYF.

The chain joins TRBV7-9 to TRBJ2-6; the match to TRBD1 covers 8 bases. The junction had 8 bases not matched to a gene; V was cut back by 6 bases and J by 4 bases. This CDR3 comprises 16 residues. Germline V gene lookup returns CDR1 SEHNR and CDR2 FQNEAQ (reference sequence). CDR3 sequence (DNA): TGTGCCAGCAGTGTCCAGGGGGCGCGGGGGGCCAACGTCCTGACTTTC. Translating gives CASSVQGARGANVLTF.

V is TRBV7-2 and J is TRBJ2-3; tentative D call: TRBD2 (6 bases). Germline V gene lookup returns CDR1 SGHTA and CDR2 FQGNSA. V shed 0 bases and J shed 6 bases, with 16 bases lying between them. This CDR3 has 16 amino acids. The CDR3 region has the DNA TGTGCCAGCAGCTTAGCGGGTCGTGGGAGGACGGATACGCAGTATTTT. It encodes CASSLAGRGRTDTQYF. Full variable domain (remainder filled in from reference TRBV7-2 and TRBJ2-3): GAGVSQSPSNKVTEKGKDVELRCDPISGHTALYWYRQSLGQGLEFLIYFQGNSAPDKSGLPSDRFSAERTGGSVSTLTIQRTQQEDSAVYLCASSLAGRGRTDTQYFGPGTRLTVL.

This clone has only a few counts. CDR3 sequence: CAQRGGSSGNTIYF. In DNA form, the CDR3 reads TGTGCCCAGAGGGGCGGGAGCTCTGGAAACACCATATATTTT. The gene calls are TRBV7-9 and TRBJ1-3; D might be TRBD1 (5 bases). CDR1 and CDR2 (germline): SEHNR, FQNEAQ (reference sequence). The germline V and J ends were trimmed by 11 bases and 0 bases, with 14 bases remaining between them. The CDR3 length is 14 residues.

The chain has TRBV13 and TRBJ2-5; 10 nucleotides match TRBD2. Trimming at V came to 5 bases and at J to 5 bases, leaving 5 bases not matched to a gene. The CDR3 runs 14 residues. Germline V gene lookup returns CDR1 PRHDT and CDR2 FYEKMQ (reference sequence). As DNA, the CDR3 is TGTGCCAGCAGCCCCGGGACTAGCGTTGAGACCCAGTACTTC. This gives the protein CASSPGTSVETQYF.

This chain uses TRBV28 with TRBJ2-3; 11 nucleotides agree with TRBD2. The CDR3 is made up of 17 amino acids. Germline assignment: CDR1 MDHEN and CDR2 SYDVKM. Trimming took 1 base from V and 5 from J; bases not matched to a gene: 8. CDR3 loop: CASSLLGLAEGGDTQYF. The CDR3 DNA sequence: TGTGCCAGCAGTTTATTGGGACTAGCGGAGGGGGGAGATACGCAGTATTTT.

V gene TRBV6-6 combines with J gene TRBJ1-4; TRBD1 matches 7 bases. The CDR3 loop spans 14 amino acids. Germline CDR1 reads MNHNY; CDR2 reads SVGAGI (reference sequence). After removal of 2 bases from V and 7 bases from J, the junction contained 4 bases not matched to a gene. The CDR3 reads CASSYQGVGEKLFF. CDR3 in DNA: TGTGCCAGCAGTTACCAGGGGGTAGGTGAAAAACTGTTTTTT.

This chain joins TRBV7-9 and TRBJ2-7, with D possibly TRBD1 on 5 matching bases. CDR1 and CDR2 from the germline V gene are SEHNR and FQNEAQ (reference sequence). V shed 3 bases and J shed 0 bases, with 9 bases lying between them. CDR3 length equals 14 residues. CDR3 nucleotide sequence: TGTGCCAGCAGCTTCACAGGAAGCTCCTACGAGCAGTACTTC. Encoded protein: CASSFTGSSYEQYF. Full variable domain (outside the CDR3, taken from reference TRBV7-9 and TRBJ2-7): DTGVSQNPRHKITKRGQNVTFRCDPISEHNRLYWYRQTLGQGPEFLTYFQNEAQLEKSRLLSDRFSAERPKGSFSTLEIQRTEQGDSAMYLCASSFTGSSYEQYFGPGTRLTVT.

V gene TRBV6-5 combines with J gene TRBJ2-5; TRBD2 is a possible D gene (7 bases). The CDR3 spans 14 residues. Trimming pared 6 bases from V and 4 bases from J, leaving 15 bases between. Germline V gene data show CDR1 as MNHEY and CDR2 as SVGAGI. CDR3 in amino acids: CASRRGGMGETQYF. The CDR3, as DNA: TGTGCCAGCAGAAGGGGGGGGATGGGAGAGACCCAGTACTTC.

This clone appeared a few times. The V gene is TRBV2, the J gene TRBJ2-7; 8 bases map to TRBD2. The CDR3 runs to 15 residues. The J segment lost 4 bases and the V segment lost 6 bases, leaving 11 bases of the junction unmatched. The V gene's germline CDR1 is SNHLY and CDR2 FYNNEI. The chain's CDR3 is CASRARSGGYYEQYF. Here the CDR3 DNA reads TGTGCCAGCAGAGCCCGGAGCGGGGGATATTACGAGCAGTACTTC.

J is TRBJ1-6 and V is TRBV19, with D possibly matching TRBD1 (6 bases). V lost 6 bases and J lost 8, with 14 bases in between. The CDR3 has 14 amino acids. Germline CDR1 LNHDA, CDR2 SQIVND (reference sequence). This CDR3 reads CASRGSAGDSPLHF. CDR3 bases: TGTGCCAGTAGGGGGTCCGCAGGGGATTCACCCCTCCACTTT.

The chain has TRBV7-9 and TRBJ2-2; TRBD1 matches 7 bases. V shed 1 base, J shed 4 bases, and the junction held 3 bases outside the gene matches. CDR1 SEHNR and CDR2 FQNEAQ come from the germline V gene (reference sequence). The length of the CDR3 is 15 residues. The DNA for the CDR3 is TGTGCCAGCAGCTTAGGTGACAGGGCCACCGGGGAGCTGTTTTTT. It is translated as CASSLGDRATGELFF.

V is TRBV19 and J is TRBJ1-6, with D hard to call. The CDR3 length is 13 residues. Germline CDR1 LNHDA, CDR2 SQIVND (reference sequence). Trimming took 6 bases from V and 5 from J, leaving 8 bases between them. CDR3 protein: CASRNRNNSPLHF. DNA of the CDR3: TGTGCCAGTAGGAACAGAAATAATTCACCCCTCCACTTT. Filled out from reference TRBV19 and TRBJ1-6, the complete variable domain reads DGGITQSPKYLFRKEGQNVTLSCEQNLNHDAMYWYRQDPGQGLRLIYYSQIVNDFQKGDIAEGYSVSREKKESFPLTVTSAQKNPTAFYLCASRNRNNSPLHFGNGTRLTVT.

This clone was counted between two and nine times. CDR3 sequence: CASSLVGGMNTEAFF. Here the CDR3 DNA reads TGTGCCAGCAGCTTAGTCGGGGGGATGAACACTGAAGCTTTCTTT. The chain recombines TRBV11-2 with TRBJ1-1, with D perhaps TRBD1 (5 bases). Trimming cost V 1 base and J 0 bases, with 9 bases left between them. Germline V gene lookup returns CDR1 SGHAT and CDR2 FQNNGV. The CDR3 loop spans 15 amino acids.

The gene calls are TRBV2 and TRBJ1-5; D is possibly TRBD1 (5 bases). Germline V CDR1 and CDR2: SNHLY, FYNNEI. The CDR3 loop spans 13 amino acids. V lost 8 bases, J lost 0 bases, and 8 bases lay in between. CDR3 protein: CASQGDSNQPQHF. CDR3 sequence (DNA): TGTGCCAGCCAAGGGGATAGCAATCAGCCCCAGCATTTT.

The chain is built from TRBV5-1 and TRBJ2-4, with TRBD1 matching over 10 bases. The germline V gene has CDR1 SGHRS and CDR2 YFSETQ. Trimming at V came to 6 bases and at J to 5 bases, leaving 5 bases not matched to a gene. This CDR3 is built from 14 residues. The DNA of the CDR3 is TGCGCCAGCACCCGGGACAGGGGAGAAAACATTCAGTACTTC. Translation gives CASTRDRGENIQYF.